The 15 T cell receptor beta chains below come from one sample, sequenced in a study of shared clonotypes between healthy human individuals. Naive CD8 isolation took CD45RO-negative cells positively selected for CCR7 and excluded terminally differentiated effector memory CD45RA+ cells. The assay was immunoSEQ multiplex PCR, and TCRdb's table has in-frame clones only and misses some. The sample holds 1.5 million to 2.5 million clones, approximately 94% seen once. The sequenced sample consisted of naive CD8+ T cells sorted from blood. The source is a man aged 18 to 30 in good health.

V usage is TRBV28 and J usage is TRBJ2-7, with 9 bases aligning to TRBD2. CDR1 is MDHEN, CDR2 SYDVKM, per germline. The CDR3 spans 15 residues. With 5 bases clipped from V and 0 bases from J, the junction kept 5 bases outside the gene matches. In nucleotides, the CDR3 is TGTGCCAGCAGTCACAGCGGGGGGCCCTCCTACGAGCAGTACTTC. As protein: CASSHSGGPSYEQYF.

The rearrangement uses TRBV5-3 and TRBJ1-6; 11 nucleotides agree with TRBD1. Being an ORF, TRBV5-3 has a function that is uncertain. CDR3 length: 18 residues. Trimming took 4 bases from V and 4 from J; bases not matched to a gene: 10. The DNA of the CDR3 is TGTGCCAGAAGCCGGGGACAGGGGGAGCGAATTTATAATTCACCCCTCCACTTT. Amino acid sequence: CARSRGQGERIYNSPLHF.

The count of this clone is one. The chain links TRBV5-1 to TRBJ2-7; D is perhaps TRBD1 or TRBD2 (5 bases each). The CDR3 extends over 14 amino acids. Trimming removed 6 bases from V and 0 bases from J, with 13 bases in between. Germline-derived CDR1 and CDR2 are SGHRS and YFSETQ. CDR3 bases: TGCGCCAGCACCTCCGGGGCTTACTCCTACGAGCAGTACTTC. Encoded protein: CASTSGAYSYEQYF.

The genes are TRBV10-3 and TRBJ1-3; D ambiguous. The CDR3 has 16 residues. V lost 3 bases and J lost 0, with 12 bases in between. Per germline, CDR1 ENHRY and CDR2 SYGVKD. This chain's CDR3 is CAISEGGGHSGNTIYF. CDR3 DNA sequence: TGTGCCATCAGTGAAGGTGGAGGGCACTCTGGAAACACCATATATTTT.

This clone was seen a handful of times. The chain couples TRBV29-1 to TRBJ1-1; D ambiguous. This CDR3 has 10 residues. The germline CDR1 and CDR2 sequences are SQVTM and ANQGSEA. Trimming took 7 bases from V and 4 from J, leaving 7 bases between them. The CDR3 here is CSGRLTEAFF. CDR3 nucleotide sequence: TGCAGCGGGAGACTCACTGAAGCTTTCTTT.

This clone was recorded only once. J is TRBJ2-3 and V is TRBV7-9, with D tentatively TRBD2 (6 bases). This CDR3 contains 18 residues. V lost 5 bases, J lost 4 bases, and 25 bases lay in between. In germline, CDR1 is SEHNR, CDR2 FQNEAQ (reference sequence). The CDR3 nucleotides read TGTGCCAGCAGCCCGCCACTAGCCGAATCCATAAGGGCAGATACGCAGTATTTT. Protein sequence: CASSPPLAESIRADTQYF.

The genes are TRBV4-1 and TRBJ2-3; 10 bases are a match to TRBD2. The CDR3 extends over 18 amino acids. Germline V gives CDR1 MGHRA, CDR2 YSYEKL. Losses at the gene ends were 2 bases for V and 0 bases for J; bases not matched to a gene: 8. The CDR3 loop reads CASSQLAGGLSSTDTQYF. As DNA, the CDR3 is TGCGCCAGCAGCCAATTAGCGGGAGGCCTCTCTAGCACAGATACGCAGTATTTT.

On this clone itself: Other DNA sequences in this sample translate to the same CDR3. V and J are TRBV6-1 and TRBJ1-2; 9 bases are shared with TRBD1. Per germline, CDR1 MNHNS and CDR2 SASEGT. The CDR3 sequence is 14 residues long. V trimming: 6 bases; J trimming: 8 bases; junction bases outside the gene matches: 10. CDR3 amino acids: CASSEPGQGNGYTF. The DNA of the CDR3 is TGTGCCAGCAGCGAACCCGGACAGGGGAACGGCTACACCTTC.

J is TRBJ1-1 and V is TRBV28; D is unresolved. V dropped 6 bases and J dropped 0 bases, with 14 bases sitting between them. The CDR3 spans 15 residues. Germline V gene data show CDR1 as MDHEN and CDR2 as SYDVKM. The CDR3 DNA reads TGTGCCAGCAGGCGGATCAGCCTAATGAACACTGAAGCTTTCTTT. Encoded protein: CASRRISLMNTEAFF.

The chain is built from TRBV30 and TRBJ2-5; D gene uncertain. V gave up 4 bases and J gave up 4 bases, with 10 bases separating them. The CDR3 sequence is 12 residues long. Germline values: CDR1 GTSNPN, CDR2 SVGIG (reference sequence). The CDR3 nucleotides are TGTGCCTGGAATCAGGTAGCAGAGACCCAGTACTTC. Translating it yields CAWNQVAETQYF.

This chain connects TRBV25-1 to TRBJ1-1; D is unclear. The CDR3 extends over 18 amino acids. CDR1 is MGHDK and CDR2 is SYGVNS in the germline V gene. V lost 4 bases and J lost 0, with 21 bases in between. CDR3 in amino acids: CASSADGISVPMNTEAFF. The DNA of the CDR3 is TGTGCCAGCAGTGCCGATGGGATCTCGGTACCCATGAACACTGAAGCTTTCTTT.

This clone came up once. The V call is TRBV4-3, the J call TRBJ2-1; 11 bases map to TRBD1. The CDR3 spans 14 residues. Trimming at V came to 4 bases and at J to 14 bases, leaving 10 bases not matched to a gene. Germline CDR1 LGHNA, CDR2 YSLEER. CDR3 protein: CASSLLESGQGEFF. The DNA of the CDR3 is TGCGCCAGCAGCCTATTAGAATCGGGACAGGGGGAGTTCTTC.

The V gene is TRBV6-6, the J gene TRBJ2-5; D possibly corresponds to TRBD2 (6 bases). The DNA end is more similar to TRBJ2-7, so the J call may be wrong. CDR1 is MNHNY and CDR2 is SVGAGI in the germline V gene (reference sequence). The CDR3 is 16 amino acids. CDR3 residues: CASSYSSGESSYEQYF. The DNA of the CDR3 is TGTGCCAGCAGTTACTCGTCGGGAGAGTCCTCCTACGAGCAGTACTTC.

CDR3 DNA sequence: TGTGCCAGCTCACCACCTGGAATCAACCCCAGGGGACTTAACACCGGGGAGCTGTTTTTT. Translating it yields CASSPPGINPRGLNTGELFF. The chain has TRBV18 and TRBJ2-2; D tentatively reads TRBD1 or TRBD2 (6 bases each). The CDR3 length is 20 residues. Trimming removed 0 bases from V and 2 bases from J, with 22 bases in between. In germline, CDR1 is KGHSH, CDR2 LQKENI.

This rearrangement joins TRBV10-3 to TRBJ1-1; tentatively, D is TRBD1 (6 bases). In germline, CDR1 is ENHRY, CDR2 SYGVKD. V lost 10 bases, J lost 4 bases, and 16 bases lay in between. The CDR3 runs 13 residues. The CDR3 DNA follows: TGTGCCAATTCCGGGGGGCGCGGCACTGAAGCTTTCTTT. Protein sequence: CANSGGRGTEAFF.